One and the same sample provided the 29 T cell receptor beta chains below, sequenced in a study of CD8 T cells in Susac syndrome. cDNA came from roughly 0.53 to 1 ug RNA primed by random hexamers. TCRdb ran MiXCR on the immunoSEQ multiplex PCR reads and lists one entry per CDR3 protein. The sample lists 350,000 to 550,000 distinct CDR3 sequences; roughly 85% were seen once. The sequenced sample was CD8+ T cells from PBMCs. These receptors were collected from a human donor with multiple sclerosis.

This clonotype was detected only a few times. This rearrangement joins TRBV15 to TRBJ2-3; perhaps D is TRBD1 or TRBD2 (5 bases each). V gave up 3 bases and J gave up 1 base, with 11 bases separating them. The CDR3 loop spans 15 amino acids. Germline V CDR1 and CDR2: LNHNV, YYDKDF (reference sequence). The CDR3 bases are TGTGCCACCAGCAGGGCCGGGACGCGCACAGATACGCAGTATTTT. Protein: CATSRAGTRTDTQYF.

This chain joins TRBV20-1 and TRBJ2-1; 8 bases match TRBD2. The length of the CDR3 is 14 residues. The ends lost 5 bases at V and 4 bases at J; junction bases unmatched: 7. Germline CDR1 reads DFQATT; CDR2 reads SNEGSKA (reference sequence). The CDR3 region is CSASPGLGYNEQFF. CDR3 sequence (DNA): TGCAGTGCTTCACCGGGACTAGGGTACAATGAGCAGTTCTTC.

In its sample, this clonotype was seen once. The rearrangement links TRBV28 to TRBJ2-5, with 7 bases matching TRBD1. The CDR3 spans 20 residues. Looked up from germline, CDR1 is MDHEN and CDR2 is SYDVKM. The J segment lost 0 bases and the V segment lost 6 bases, leaving 22 bases of the junction unmatched. The CDR3 protein is CASSLPRGGIGVGDQETQYF. In nucleotides, the CDR3 is TGTGCCAGCAGCTTACCCCGAGGGGGCATAGGTGTTGGGGACCAAGAGACCCAGTACTTC.

V gene TRBV7-9 combines with J gene TRBJ1-1, with D maybe TRBD1 (6 bases). Germline assignment: CDR1 SEHNR and CDR2 FQNEAQ (reference sequence). CDR3 length: 15 amino acids. The ends were cut back, 5 bases at V and 0 bases at J, with 13 bases in the middle. CDR3 sequence: CASSGPQGVNTEAFF. The CDR3 region has the DNA TGTGCCAGCAGCGGGCCACAGGGCGTGAACACTGAAGCTTTCTTT.

The genes are TRBV5-5 and TRBJ1-1; D unclear. This CDR3 has 15 amino acids. V shed 0 bases and J shed 3 bases, with 12 bases lying between them. Germline V gives CDR1 SGHKS, CDR2 YYEKEE (reference sequence). CDR3 residues: CASSLGSVGDTEAFF. The CDR3 region has the DNA TGTGCCAGCAGCTTGGGGAGTGTCGGGGACACTGAAGCTTTCTTT.

This rearrangement joins TRBV12-3 or TRBV12-4 to TRBJ1-2; 7 nucleotides match TRBD1. The CDR3 extends over 16 amino acids. V gave up 4 bases and J gave up 4 bases; unmatched junction bases: 12. The CDR3 sequence is CASSSTGTAVAYGYTF. CDR3 nucleotide sequence: TGTGCCAGCAGTTCAACTGGGACAGCAGTCGCCTATGGCTACACCTTC.

The chain carries TRBV6-2 or TRBV6-3 and TRBJ2-7; no clear D gene. With 6 bases removed from V and 0 bases from J, the gap between germline ends came to 12 bases. The CDR3 is 14 amino acids. Germline-derived CDR1 and CDR2 are MNHEY and SVGEGT. The CDR3 region is CASREQASSYEQYF. The CDR3 region has the DNA TGTGCCAGCAGGGAGCAAGCGAGCTCCTACGAGCAGTACTTC.

This clonotype was seen only a few times. The chain carries TRBV11-2 and TRBJ2-4, with a weak D call TRBD1 (5 bases). The V gene's germline CDR1 is SGHAT and CDR2 FQNNGV. The germline V and J ends were trimmed by 4 bases and 7 bases, with 17 bases remaining between them. The CDR3 extends over 15 amino acids. CDR3 sequence (DNA): TGTGCCAGCAGCTCTCGGGCAGGGATTTATAACATTCAGTACTTC. It translates to CASSSRAGIYNIQYF. The variable domain in full, with the rest retrieved from reference TRBV11-2 and TRBJ2-4, is EAGVAQSPRYKIIEKRQSVAFWCNPISGHATLYWYQQILGQGPKLLIQFQNNGVVDDSQLPKDRFSAERLKGVDSTLKIQPAKLEDSAVYLCASSSRAGIYNIQYFGAGTRLSVL.

The chain joins TRBV20-1 to TRBJ1-6; the D gene is possibly TRBD1 (5 bases). The V and J ends lost 3 bases and 7 bases respectively, with 16 bases between them. The CDR3 sequence is 15 residues long. From germline, CDR1 is DFQATT and CDR2 SNEGSKA (reference sequence). Here the CDR3 reads CSARGGGVRNSPLHF. The CDR3 bases are TGCAGTGCTAGGGGCGGGGGGGTGAGGAATTCACCCCTCCACTTT.

This clonotype was detected only a few times. The rearrangement joins TRBV19 to TRBJ1-1; D gene unclear. Germline V gives CDR1 LNHDA, CDR2 SQIVND (reference sequence). The CDR3 spans 12 residues. With 3 bases removed from V and 2 bases from J, the gap between germline ends came to 4 bases. CDR3 sequence (DNA): TGTGCCAGTAGTATGGGTAACACTGAAGCTTTCTTT. It codes for CASSMGNTEAFF.

A remark on this clonotype: The CDR3 carries no conserved terminal phenylalanine or tryptophan, so it likely arises from a read error. This chain uses TRBV30 with TRBJ2-7; D gene ambiguous. In germline, CDR1 is GTSNPN, CDR2 SVGIG (reference sequence). The CDR3 spans 15 residues. The ends were cut back, 0 bases at V and 2 bases at J, with 14 bases in the middle. Here the CDR3 DNA reads TGTGCCTGGAGTGTAGGCAGCCCCGGTCCCTACGAGCAGTACCTC. It specifies CAWSVGSPGPYEQYL.

To note about this clonotype: Its ends do not fully match the called genes, so a read error is possible. This chain links TRBV20-1 with TRBJ2-1; D is possibly TRBD2 (5 bases). Germline CDR1 is DFQATT and CDR2 is SNEGSKA (reference sequence). The CDR3 extends over 15 amino acids. This chain's CDR3 is CSARDVRAPYDEQFF. The CDR3 DNA is TGCAGTGCTAGAGATGTGCGGGCCCCCTACGATGAGCAGTTCTTC.

The chain recombines TRBV5-6 with TRBJ1-2; D uncertain. This CDR3 has 15 amino acids. Germline loops: CDR1 SGHDT, CDR2 YYEEEE. The V end was cut by 0 bases, the J end by 8 bases, with 17 bases between. CDR3 coding DNA: TGTGCCAGCAGCTTGGCCGCCGGGTCACCTCGGGGCTACACCTTC. Protein product: CASSLAAGSPRGYTF. The whole variable domain, filled in from reference TRBV5-6 and TRBJ1-2, reads DAGVTQSPTHLIKTRGQQVTLRCSPKSGHDTVSWYQQALGQGPQFIFQYYEEEERQRGNFPDRFSGHQFPNYSSELNVNALLLGDSALYLCASSLAAGSPRGYTFGSGTRLTVV.

The chain is built from TRBV27 and TRBJ1-1; D possibly corresponds to TRBD1 (5 bases). Germline CDR1 reads MNHEY; CDR2 reads SMNVEV (reference sequence). There are 17 residues in the CDR3. Trimming took off 3 bases at V and 3 bases at J, with 20 bases between the two ends. This CDR3 reads CASSFLGVDRPDTEAFF. CDR3 nucleotides: TGTGCCAGCAGTTTCTTGGGGGTTGATCGCCCCGACACTGAAGCTTTCTTT.

The rearrangement joins TRBV11-2 to TRBJ2-1; D is unresolved. This CDR3 is built from 15 residues. The V gene's germline CDR1 is SGHAT and CDR2 FQNNGV. V dropped 1 base and J dropped 6 bases, with 13 bases sitting between them. The CDR3 DNA reads TGTGCCAGCAGCTTAGCAAGGTTTAGTAGCAATGAGCAGTTCTTC. Residues: CASSLARFSSNEQFF.

The CDR3 nucleotides are TGTGCCAGCAGCAGGATCCGGGACCGGTTTTACTATGGCTACACCTTC. This codes for CASSRIRDRFYYGYTF. V gene TRBV5-8 combines with J gene TRBJ1-2; D perhaps matches TRBD1 (5 bases). V was trimmed by 4 bases and J by 3 bases, leaving 19 bases between them. Germline V gene lookup returns CDR1 SGHTS and CDR2 YDEGEE. There are 16 residues in the CDR3.

This sequence joins TRBV28 and TRBJ2-1; D is undetermined. Trimming pared 2 bases from V and 5 bases from J, leaving 10 bases between. This CDR3 comprises 14 residues. The germline V gene encodes CDR1 MDHEN and CDR2 SYDVKM. The CDR3 region is CASSLLRPDNEQFF. CDR3 coding DNA: TGTGCCAGCAGTTTACTGCGTCCTGACAATGAGCAGTTCTTC. Full variable domain (rest looked up from reference TRBV28 and TRBJ2-1): DVKVTQSSRYLVKRTGEKVFLECVQDMDHENMFWYRQDPGLGLRLIYFSYDVKMKEKGDIPEGYSVSREKKERFSLILESASTNQTSMYLCASSLLRPDNEQFFGPGTRLTVL.

This sequence joins TRBV14 and TRBJ1-2; no definite D call. This CDR3 contains 13 residues. Germline V gene lookup returns CDR1 SGHDN and CDR2 FVKESK. Trimming cost V 2 bases and J 2 bases, with 6 bases left between them. CDR3 sequence (DNA): TGTGCCAGCAGCCAACACTGGAACTATGGCTACACCTTC. It codes for CASSQHWNYGYTF. Using reference TRBV14 and TRBJ1-2 for the parts outside the CDR3, the full variable domain is EAGVTQFPSHSVIEKGQTVTLRCDPISGHDNLYWYRRVMGKEIKFLLHFVKESKQDESGMPNNRFLAERTGGTYSTLKVQPAELEDSGVYFCASSQHWNYGYTFGSGTRLTVV.

This clonotype was detected only a few times. The rearrangement uses TRBV12-3 or TRBV12-4 and TRBJ2-1; no firm D call. The CDR3 is 16 residues long. The germline V and J ends were trimmed by 3 bases and 0 bases, with 12 bases remaining between them. DNA of the CDR3: TGTGCCAGCAGTTTCGGACCGAGAATCTCCTACAATGAGCAGTTCTTC. Its translation is CASSFGPRISYNEQFF.

V and J are TRBV4-2 and TRBJ2-1; D remains unclear. The V end lost 4 bases, the J end lost 5 bases, and 9 bases lay between the germline ends. This CDR3 contains 13 residues. The germline CDR1 and CDR2 sequences are LGHNA and YNFKEQ. The CDR3 bases are TGTGCCAGCAGCCTGAATATCGACAATGAGCAGTTCTTC. It is translated as CASSLNIDNEQFF.

The rearrangement links TRBV7-9 to TRBJ2-3; D ambiguous. The CDR3 covers 13 residues. V dropped 11 bases and J dropped 1 base, with 13 bases sitting between them. Germline lookup yields CDR1 SEHNR and CDR2 FQNEAQ (reference sequence). Here the CDR3 DNA reads TGTGCCGGATTCTTACCACGCACAGATACGCAGTATTTT. It codes for CAGFLPRTDTQYF.

The V gene is TRBV7-9, the J gene TRBJ1-4, with D unclear. In germline, CDR1 is SEHNR, CDR2 FQNEAQ (reference sequence). The CDR3 totals 12 residues. With 5 bases removed from V and 8 bases from J, the gap between germline ends came to 9 bases. This CDR3 reads CASSPLEEKLFF. The DNA for the CDR3 is TGTGCCAGCAGCCCCCTTGAGGAAAAACTGTTTTTT.

The rearrangement joins TRBV20-1 to TRBJ2-1; no reliable D call. Looked up from germline, CDR1 is DFQATT and CDR2 is SNEGSKA (reference sequence). This CDR3 has 13 amino acids. V was trimmed by 6 bases and J by 2 bases, leaving 11 bases between them. The CDR3 reads CSAGPPTYNEQFF. CDR3 coding DNA: TGCAGTGCCGGGCCTCCAACCTACAATGAGCAGTTCTTC.

V usage is TRBV6-1 and J usage is TRBJ1-1; D unresolved. Germline CDR1 MNHNS, CDR2 SASEGT. V lost 0 bases and J lost 4, with 6 bases in between. CDR3 length: 13 amino acids. CDR3 bases: TGTGCCAGCAGTGAAGCGCCATTCACTGAAGCTTTCTTT. Residues: CASSEAPFTEAFF.

This clonotype turned up a few times. The chain has TRBV7-2 and TRBJ2-2, with D perhaps TRBD1 (6 bases). CDR1 is SGHTA, CDR2 FQGNSA, per germline. The length of the CDR3 is 15 residues. The ends were cut back, 6 bases at V and 0 bases at J, with 11 bases in the middle. In DNA, the CDR3 is TGTGCCAGCAGTCCCGGACAGTCGAACACCGGGGAGCTGTTTTTT. This gives the protein CASSPGQSNTGELFF. The whole variable domain, remainder taken from reference TRBV7-2 and TRBJ2-2, is GAGVSQSPSNKVTEKGKDVELRCDPISGHTALYWYRQSLGQGLEFLIYFQGNSAPDKSGLPSDRFSAERTGGSVSTLTIQRTQQEDSAVYLCASSPGQSNTGELFFGEGSRLTVL.

The CDR3: CASSSGQGVSPLHF. In DNA form, the CDR3 reads TGTGCCAGCAGCTCGGGACAGGGGGTTTCACCCCTCCACTTT. The chain combines TRBV13 with TRBJ1-6; 11 bases fit TRBD1. Per germline, CDR1 PRHDT and CDR2 FYEKMQ (reference sequence). This CDR3 has 14 amino acids. The V gene end was trimmed by 4 bases and the J gene end by 9 bases; junction bases not matched to a gene: 2. Variable domain in full (rest from reference TRBV13 and TRBJ1-6): AAGVIQSPRHLIKEKRETATLKCYPIPRHDTVYWYQQGPGQDPQFLISFYEKMQSDKGSIPDRFSAQQFSDYHSELNMSSLELGDSALYFCASSSGQGVSPLHFGNGTRLTVT.

V is TRBV10-3 and J is TRBJ1-4, with D unclear. The CDR3 has 13 amino acids. Per germline, CDR1 ENHRY and CDR2 SYGVKD. Between the trimmed V and J ends, which lost 4 bases and 8 bases, there was a span of 11 bases. The chain's CDR3 is CAISAQLQEKLFF. CDR3 DNA sequence: TGTGCCATCAGTGCGCAGCTCCAAGAAAAACTGTTTTTT.

This clonotype was found a few times. The rearrangement uses TRBV3-1 and TRBJ1-2; D not certain. Germline CDR1 reads LGHDT; CDR2 reads YNNKEL (reference sequence). This CDR3 has 15 amino acids. The V end was cut by 1 base, the J end by 3 bases, with 12 bases between. The CDR3 DNA reads TGTGCCAGCAGCCAAGGCGAGGTTCTTCACTATGGCTACACCTTC. It yields the protein CASSQGEVLHYGYTF. The entire variable domain, with the rest obtained from reference TRBV3-1 and TRBJ1-2, is as follows: DTAVSQTPKYLVTQMGNDKSIKCEQNLGHDTMYWYKQDSKKFLKIMFSYNNKELIINETVPNRFSPKSPDKAHLNLHINSLELGDSAVYFCASSQGEVLHYGYTFGSGTRLTVV.

The CDR3 spells CASSPRGRGNTDTQYF. The CDR3 DNA follows: TGTGCCAGCAGCCCTAGGGGCCGGGGGAACACAGATACGCAGTATTTT. The chain uses TRBV7-9 and TRBJ2-3; tentative D call: TRBD2 (6 bases). Germline V gene data show CDR1 as SEHNR and CDR2 as FQNEAQ (reference sequence). V was clipped by 5 bases and J by 2 bases, with 17 bases between them. The length of the CDR3 is 16 residues.